This T cell receptor beta chain comes out of a study of cytomegalovirus exposure and HLA in healthy donors. Study details: Later, an analysis reported that the roughly 120 validation repertoires had used the same platform as the roughly 680 first-cohort repertoires. Notes on the study in general: There were fewer than 200 TCR beta chains listed as cytomegalovirus-associated. Reports credit the classifier with highly specific, highly sensitive diagnosis of cytomegalovirus status.

The donors formed part of the approximately 120-subject validation cohort, distinct from the roughly 700-subject first cohort. This CDR3 has 15 residues. Per germline, CDR1 SGDLS and CDR2 YYNGEE. V lost 0 bases, J lost 4 bases, and 4 bases stayed unmatched. The repertoire was sequenced with immunoSEQ multiplex PCR; TCRdb's copy has only in-frame clones and lacks some. The repertoire holds about 220,000 clones, with over 80% as singletons. A remark on this clone: Its antigen is undetermined.

This TCR was recovered from a woman in her late teens or twenties in good health and CMV-seronegative. The specimen sequenced was PBMCs. The V gene is TRBV9, the J gene TRBJ2-1; 7 nucleotides match TRBD1. This chain's CDR3 is CASSVVGTAYNEQFF. CDR3 DNA: TGTGCCAGCAGCGTAGTTGGGACAGCTTACAATGAGCAGTTCTTC.